The rows below give T cell receptor beta chains drawn from one sample of a study of blood T cell repertoires in COVID-19. TCRdb's table, derived via immunoSEQ multiplex PCR, lists solely in-frame clones and lacks some. The data show 100,000 to 150,000 clones, 81% seen once. The sequencing sample was made of peripheral blood. Receptors were obtained from a young man with COVID-19, enrolled during active disease. CDR3s include the opening cysteine and the closing phenylalanine or tryptophan. The order of the fields is clone size, D gene, J gene, V gene, CDR3 protein, CDR3 DNA. A D gene is named only where the DNA matches it firmly. Size values are once, few and many counts, or a class for expanded clones, and some rows have none.

. . TRBJ1-5 TRBV11-3 CASSLVWGGSGQPQHF TGTGCCAGCAGCTTAGTTTGGGGGGGGAGCGGTCAGCCCCAGCATTTT
. . TRBJ2-2 TRBV5-4 CASSPGGFNTGELFF TGTGCCAGCAGCCCAGGAGGCTTCAACACCGGGGAGCTGTTTTTT
. . TRBJ1-5 TRBV12-3/TRBV12-4 CASSLANQPQHF TGTGCCAGCAGTTTGGCAAATCAGCCCCAGCATTTT
. . TRBJ1-4 TRBV28 CASSLRGQGREKLFF TGTGCCAGCAGTTTACGGGGTCAGGGGAGAGAAAAACTGTTTTTT
few . TRBJ2-7 TRBV9 CASSVGSGSPYEQYF TGTGCCAGCAGCGTAGGGTCAGGGTCGCCGTACGAGCAGTACTTC
. TRBD1 TRBJ2-1 TRBV7-3 CASSLKGVDRGPYGYNEQFF TGTGCCAGCAGCTTAAAAGGTGTAGACAGGGGGCCGTATGGGTACAATGAGCAGTTCTTC
once TRBD1 TRBJ2-6 TRBV15 CATSRRGRGANVLTF TGTGCCACCAGTCGCAGGGGGCGAGGGGCCAACGTCCTGACTTTC
. . TRBJ2-7 TRBV24-1 CATQRDSEQYF TGTGCCACCCAAAGGGACTCCGAGCAGTACTTC
many . TRBJ2-7 TRBV3-1/TRBV3-2 CASSQELNKEWDTAYEQYF TGTGCCAGCAGCCAAGAATTAAATAAAGAATGGGACACAGCCTACGAGCAGTACTTC
. TRBD1 TRBJ1-2 TRBV18 CASSPGQGVTTAYGYTF TGTGCCAGCTCACCAGGACAGGGCGTTACTACTGCCTATGGCTACACCTTC
once TRBD2 TRBJ2-7 TRBV4-3 CASSQQAGDSYEQYF TGCGCCAGCAGCCAACAGGCGGGGGACTCCTACGAGCAGTACTTC
once TRBD1 TRBJ1-2 TRBV6-5 CASRKTGGNYGYTF TGTGCCAGCAGAAAGACAGGGGGCAACTATGGCTACACCTTC
few . TRBJ1-2 TRBV19 CASRMGEDGYTF TGTGCCAGTAGGATGGGGGAGGATGGCTACACCTTC
. TRBD1 TRBJ1-5 TRBV14 CASSQGGTGGNQPQHF TGTGCCAGCAGCCAAGGAGGGACAGGAGGGAATCAGCCCCAGCATTTT
. . TRBJ1-1 TRBV30 CAWSIYGGTEAFF TGTGCCTGGAGTATTTACGGAGGCACTGAAGCTTTCTTT
. . TRBJ1-1 TRBV11-3 CASSYLSSDTEAFF TGTGCCAGCAGCTACCTGTCCAGTGACACTGAAGCTTTCTTT
. TRBD2 TRBJ2-1 TRBV5-1 CASSLESGRASVYEQFF TGCGCCAGCAGCTTGGAAAGCGGGAGGGCCAGTGTCTATGAGCAGTTCTTC
few . TRBJ2-7 TRBV28 CASSLRGYEQYF TGTGCCAGCAGTTTACGGGGGTACGAGCAGTACTTC
. TRBD1 TRBJ2-7 TRBV5-1 CASSQQGAYEQYF TGCGCCAGCAGCCAACAGGGGGCCTACGAGCAGTACTTC
few . TRBJ2-3 TRBV5-1 CASSLTPPQTDTQYF TGCGCCAGCAGCTTGACACCCCCCCAAACAGATACGCAGTATTTT
. . TRBJ2-1 TRBV5-1 CASRGVRDNEQFF TGCGCCAGCAGGGGAGTAAGGGACAATGAGCAGTTCTTC
. TRBD1 TRBJ2-2 TRBV6-4 CASSPGQGAVNTGELFF TGTGCCAGCAGTCCCGGACAGGGTGCCGTGAACACCGGGGAGCTGTTTTTT
. TRBD1 TRBJ2-1 TRBV29-1 CSVIGTGSDNEQFF TGCAGCGTCATCGGGACAGGGAGTGATAATGAGCAGTTCTTC
. TRBD1 TRBJ2-1 TRBV2 CASSERTGVLEQFF TGTGCCAGCAGTGAGAGGACAGGTGTTCTTGAGCAGTTCTTC
. . TRBJ1-1 TRBV28 CASSPGQGNTEAFF TGTGCCAGCAGTCCCGGCCAGGGGAACACTGAAGCTTTCTTT
. . TRBJ2-3 TRBV19 CASSQEQVDTQYF TGTGCCAGTAGCCAAGAACAGGTAGATACGCAGTATTTT
. . TRBJ1-1 TRBV28 CASSFNRVSTEAFF TGTGCCAGCAGTTTCAACAGGGTGAGCACTGAAGCTTTCTTT
. . TRBJ2-2 TRBV5-4 CASSWAGGKGRTGELFF TGTGCCAGCAGCTGGGCTGGGGGGAAGGGGCGGACCGGGGAGCTGTTTTTT
. . TRBJ1-2 TRBV5-6 CASSLGAINYGYTF TGTGCCAGCAGCCTCGGAGCTATTAACTATGGCTACACCTTC
. . TRBJ1-1 TRBV18 CASSPPSGNTEAFF TGTGCCAGCTCACCACCGTCAGGGAACACTGAAGCTTTCTTT
. . TRBJ1-3 TRBV11-3 CASSLGLSSGNTIYF TGTGCCAGCAGCTTGGGCCTTAGCTCTGGAAACACCATATATTTT
few . TRBJ2-6 TRBV4-2 CASSQESTSGANVLTF TGTGCCAGCAGCCAAGAGAGCACCTCTGGGGCCAACGTCCTGACTTTC
. . TRBJ2-7 TRBV4-3 CASSQDHSSSYEQYF TGCGCCAGCAGCCAAGATCACAGCAGCTCCTACGAGCAGTACTTC
. TRBD1 TRBJ2-1 TRBV7-2 CASSLTGDSNEQFF TGTGCCAGCAGCCTGACAGGGGATAGCAATGAGCAGTTCTTC
. TRBD1 TRBJ2-3 TRBV2 CASRADRGSTDTQYF TGTGCCAGCAGGGCTGACAGGGGCTCCACAGATACGCAGTATTTT
. TRBD1 TRBJ1-4 TRBV7-9 CASSSAPQGGLFEKLFF TGTGCCAGCAGTTCGGCCCCGCAGGGGGGTCTATTTGAAAAACTGTTTTTT